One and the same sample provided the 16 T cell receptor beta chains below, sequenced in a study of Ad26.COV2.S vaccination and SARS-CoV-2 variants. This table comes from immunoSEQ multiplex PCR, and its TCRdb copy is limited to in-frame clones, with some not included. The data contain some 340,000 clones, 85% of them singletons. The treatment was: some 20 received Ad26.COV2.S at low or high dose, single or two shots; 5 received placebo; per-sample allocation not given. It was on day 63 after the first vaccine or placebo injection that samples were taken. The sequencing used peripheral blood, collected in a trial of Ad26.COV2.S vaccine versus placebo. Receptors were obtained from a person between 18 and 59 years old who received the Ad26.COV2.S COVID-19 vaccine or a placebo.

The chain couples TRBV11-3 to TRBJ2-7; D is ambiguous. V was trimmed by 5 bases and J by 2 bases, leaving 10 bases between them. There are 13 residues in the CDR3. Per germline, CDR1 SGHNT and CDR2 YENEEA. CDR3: CASSPGPTYEQYF. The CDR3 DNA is TGTGCCAGCAGCCCCGGACCCACCTACGAGCAGTACTTC.

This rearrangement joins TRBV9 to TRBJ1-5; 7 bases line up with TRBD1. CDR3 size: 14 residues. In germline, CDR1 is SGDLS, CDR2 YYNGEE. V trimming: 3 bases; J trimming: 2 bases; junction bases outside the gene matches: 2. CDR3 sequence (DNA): TGTGCCAGCAGCGCCGGACAGGGCAATCAGCCCCAGCATTTT. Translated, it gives CASSAGQGNQPQHF. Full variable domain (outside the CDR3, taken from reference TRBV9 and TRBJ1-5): DSGVTQTPKHLITATGQRVTLRCSPRSGDLSVYWYQQSLDQGLQFLIQYYNGEERAKGNILERFSAQQFPDLHSELNLSSLELGDSALYFCASSAGQGNQPQHFGDGTRLSIL.

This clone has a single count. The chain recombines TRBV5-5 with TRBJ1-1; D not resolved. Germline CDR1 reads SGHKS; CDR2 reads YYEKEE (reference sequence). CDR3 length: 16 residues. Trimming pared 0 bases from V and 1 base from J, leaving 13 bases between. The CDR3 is CASSLAAVDPNTEAFF. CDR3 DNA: TGTGCCAGCAGCTTGGCCGCAGTGGACCCGAACACTGAAGCTTTCTTT.

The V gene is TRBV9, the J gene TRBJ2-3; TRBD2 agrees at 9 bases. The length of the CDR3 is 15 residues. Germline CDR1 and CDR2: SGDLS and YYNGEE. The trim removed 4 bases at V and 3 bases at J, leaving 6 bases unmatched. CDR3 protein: CASSFEAGGTDTQYF. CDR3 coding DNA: TGTGCCAGCAGCTTTGAAGCGGGGGGAACAGATACGCAGTATTTT.

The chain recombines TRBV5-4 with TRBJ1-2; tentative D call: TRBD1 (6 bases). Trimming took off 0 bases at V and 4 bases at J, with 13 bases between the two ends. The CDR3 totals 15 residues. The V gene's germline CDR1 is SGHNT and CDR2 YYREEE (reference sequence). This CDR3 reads CASSLESRGAYGYTF. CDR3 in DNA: TGTGCCAGCAGCTTGGAAAGCAGGGGAGCCTATGGCTACACCTTC.

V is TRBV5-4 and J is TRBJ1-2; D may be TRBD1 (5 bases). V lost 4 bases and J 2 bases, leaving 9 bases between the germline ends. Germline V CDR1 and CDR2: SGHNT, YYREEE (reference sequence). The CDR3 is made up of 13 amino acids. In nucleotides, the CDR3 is TGTGCCAGCAGCAAAAGGGACAACTATGGCTACACCTTC. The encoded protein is CASSKRDNYGYTF.

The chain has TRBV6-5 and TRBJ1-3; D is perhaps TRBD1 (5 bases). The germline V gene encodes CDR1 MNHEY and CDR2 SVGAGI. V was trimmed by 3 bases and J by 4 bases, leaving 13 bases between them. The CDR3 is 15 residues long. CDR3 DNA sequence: TGTGCCAGCAGTTATTCCCAGACAGCCGGAAACACCATATATTTT. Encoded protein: CASSYSQTAGNTIYF.

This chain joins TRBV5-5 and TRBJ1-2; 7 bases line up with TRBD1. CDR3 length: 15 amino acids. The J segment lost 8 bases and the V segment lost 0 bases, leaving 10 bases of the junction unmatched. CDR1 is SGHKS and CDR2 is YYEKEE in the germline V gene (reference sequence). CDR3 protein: CASSLDTGDLSGYTF. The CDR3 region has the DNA TGTGCCAGCAGCTTGGACACAGGGGATCTTTCAGGCTACACCTTC.

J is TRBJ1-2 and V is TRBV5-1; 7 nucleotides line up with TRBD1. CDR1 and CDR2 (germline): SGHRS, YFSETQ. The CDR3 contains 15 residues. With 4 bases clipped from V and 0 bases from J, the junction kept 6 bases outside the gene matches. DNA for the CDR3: TGCGCCAGCAGCCCAACAGGGGATGCTAACTATGGCTACACCTTC. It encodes CASSPTGDANYGYTF.

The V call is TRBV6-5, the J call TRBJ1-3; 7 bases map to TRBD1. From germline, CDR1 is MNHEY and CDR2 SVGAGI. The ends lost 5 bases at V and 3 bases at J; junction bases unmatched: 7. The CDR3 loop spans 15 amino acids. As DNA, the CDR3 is TGTGCCAGCAGTAACCAACAGGGGAATGGAAACACCATATATTTT. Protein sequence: CASSNQQGNGNTIYF.

The CDR3 DNA is TGTGCCAGCAGTTTGAGGGGAGGGCAGCCCCAGCATTTT. Translation gives CASSLRGGQPQHF. The V gene is TRBV27, the J gene TRBJ1-5; a possible D gene is TRBD1 (5 bases). CDR1 and CDR2 (germline): MNHEY, SMNVEV (reference sequence). V gave up 3 bases and J gave up 7 bases, with 10 bases separating them. CDR3 length equals 13 residues.

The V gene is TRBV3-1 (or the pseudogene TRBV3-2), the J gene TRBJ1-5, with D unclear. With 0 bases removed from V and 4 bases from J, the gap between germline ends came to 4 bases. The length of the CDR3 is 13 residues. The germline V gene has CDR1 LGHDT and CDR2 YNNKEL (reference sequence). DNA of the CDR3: TGTGCCAGCAGCCAAGATACGAATCAGCCCCAGCATTTT. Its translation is CASSQDTNQPQHF.

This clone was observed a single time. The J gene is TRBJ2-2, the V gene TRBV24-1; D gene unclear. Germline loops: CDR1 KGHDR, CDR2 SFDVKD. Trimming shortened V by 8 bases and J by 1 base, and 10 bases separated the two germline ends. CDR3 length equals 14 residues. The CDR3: CATTSALNTGELFF. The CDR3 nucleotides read TGTGCCACCACGTCTGCACTGAACACCGGGGAGCTGTTTTTT.

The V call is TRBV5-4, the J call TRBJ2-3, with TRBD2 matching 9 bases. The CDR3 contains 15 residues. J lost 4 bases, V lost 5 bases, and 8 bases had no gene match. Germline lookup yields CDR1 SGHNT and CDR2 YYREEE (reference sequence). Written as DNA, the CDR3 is TGTGCCAGCAGTTCGGACCCTAGCGGGGCAGATACGCAGTATTTT. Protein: CASSSDPSGADTQYF.

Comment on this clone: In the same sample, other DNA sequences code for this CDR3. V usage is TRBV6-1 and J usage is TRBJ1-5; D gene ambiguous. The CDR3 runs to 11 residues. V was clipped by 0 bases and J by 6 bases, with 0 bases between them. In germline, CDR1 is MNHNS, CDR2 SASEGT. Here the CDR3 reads CASSEAQPQHF. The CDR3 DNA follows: TGTGCCAGCAGTGAAGCTCAGCCCCAGCATTTT.

The CDR3 DNA follows: TGTGCCAGCAGCCCATGGGGACAGGCCAACACTGAAGCTTTCTTT. Encoded protein: CASSPWGQANTEAFF. The chain is built from TRBV7-8 and TRBJ1-1; 8 nucleotides line up with TRBD1. After removal of 5 bases from V and 2 bases from J, the junction contained 7 bases not matched to a gene. Germline assignment: CDR1 SGHVS and CDR2 FQNEAQ. The CDR3 length is 15 residues. Using reference TRBV7-8 and TRBJ1-1 for the parts outside the CDR3, the full variable domain is GAGVSQSPRYKVAKRGQDVALRCDPISGHVSLFWYQQALGQGPEFLTYFQNEAQLDKSGLPSDRFFAERPEGSVSTLKIQRTQQEDSAVYLCASSPWGQANTEAFFGQGTRLTVV.